One and the same sample provided the 20 T cell receptor beta chains below, sequenced in a study of T cell responses to AZD1222 COVID-19 vaccine. The data were produced by immunoSEQ multiplex PCR, yet TCRdb's version contains in-frame clones alone and is incomplete. Found here are some 130,000 clones, roughly 92% of them singletons; the top ten hold about 0.91%. Here the sequenced sample was peripheral blood, taken on day 0 of AZD1222 vaccination. Receptor source: an adult in good health.

Details on this clone: The same CDR3 arises from other DNA sequences in this sample as well. The J gene is TRBJ2-5, the V gene TRBV19; 8 nucleotides align to TRBD2. Trimming removed 10 bases from V and 1 base from J; junction bases left unmatched: 5. This CDR3 has 13 residues. Germline V gene data show CDR1 as LNHDA and CDR2 as SQIVND (reference sequence). The CDR3 loop is CATGLAGQETQYF. CDR3 bases: TGTGCCACGGGGCTAGCGGGCCAAGAGACCCAGTACTTC. The complete variable domain, with remaining parts taken from reference TRBV19 and TRBJ2-5, reads DGGITQSPKYLFRKEGQNVTLSCEQNLNHDAMYWYRQDPGQGLRLIYYSQIVNDFQKGDIAEGYSVSREKKESFPLTVTSAQKNPTAFYLCATGLAGQETQYFGPGTRLLVL.

The chain carries TRBV12-3 or TRBV12-4 and TRBJ2-3; D not certain. Trimming took 6 bases from V and 4 from J, leaving 11 bases between them. The CDR3 has 13 amino acids. The CDR3 DNA is TGTGCCAGCAGCCTGGGTCGGGCAGATACGCAGTATTTT. Its protein is CASSLGRADTQYF.

The V and J genes are TRBV6-5 and TRBJ1-6; D remains unclear. The germline V gene has CDR1 MNHEY and CDR2 SVGAGI. Trimming removed 8 bases at V and 7 bases at J, with 12 bases between. The CDR3 totals 13 residues. The CDR3 coding sequence is TGTGCCAGCGCGGCGAGTTTGAATTCACCCCTCCACTTT. Amino acids: CASAASLNSPLHF.

The rearrangement joins TRBV9 to TRBJ1-2; TRBD1 is a possible D gene (6 bases). The CDR3 covers 15 residues. Looked up from germline, CDR1 is SGDLS and CDR2 is YYNGEE. Deletions cut 4 bases from V and 8 bases from J, with 21 bases between. CDR3 sequence reads: CASSPSPGGARGYTF. In nucleotides, the CDR3 is TGTGCCAGCAGCCCCTCCCCGGGGGGCGCGCGGGGCTACACCTTC.

The CDR3 spells CATSPRRDYGYTF. The CDR3 DNA reads as TGTGCCACCAGCCCCCGGAGGGACTATGGCTACACCTTC. The V and J genes are TRBV15 and TRBJ1-2; D not certain. CDR1 LNHNV and CDR2 YYDKDF come from the germline V gene (reference sequence). The V and J ends lost 5 bases and 3 bases respectively, with 10 bases between them. This CDR3 is built from 13 residues.

The chain combines TRBV4-1 with TRBJ2-3; 7 bases align to TRBD2. The length of the CDR3 is 15 residues. The junction had 6 bases not matched to a gene; V was cut back by 4 bases and J by 2 bases. From germline, CDR1 is MGHRA and CDR2 YSYEKL. DNA for the CDR3: TGCGCCAGCAGCCCCACCGGGACTATCACAGATACGCAGTATTTT. Translation: CASSPTGTITDTQYF.

The chain has TRBV5-4 and TRBJ2-3, with 7 bases lining up with TRBD2. The CDR3 extends over 16 amino acids. Germline V gene sequence: CDR1 SGHNT, CDR2 YYREEE (reference sequence). V lost 4 bases to trimming and J lost 1 base; unmatched junction nucleotides: 9. The CDR3 sequence is CASSQLGGEGTDTQYF. The CDR3 DNA reads TGTGCCAGCAGCCAGCTGGGAGGGGAGGGCACAGATACGCAGTATTTT.

This clone has a handful of counts. CDR3 region: CASSYNRGRISSSPLHF. CDR3 sequence (DNA): TGTGCCAGCAGTTATAACAGGGGGCGCATCTCCTCCTCACCCCTCCACTTT. The genes are TRBV6-2 or TRBV6-3 and TRBJ1-6; 9 bases map to TRBD1. Trimming at V came to 3 bases and at J to 10 bases, leaving 13 bases not matched to a gene. Germline V gene data show CDR1 as MNHEY and CDR2 as SVGEGT. The CDR3 covers 17 residues.

The V call is TRBV5-1, the J call TRBJ2-7; no clear D gene. This CDR3 has 15 amino acids. Germline V gene sequence: CDR1 SGHRS, CDR2 YFSETQ. V lost 0 bases and J lost 2, with 12 bases in between. CDR3 protein: CASSLAERRPYEQYF. The CDR3, as DNA: TGCGCCAGCAGCTTGGCCGAGCGAAGGCCCTACGAGCAGTACTTC.

Points on this clone: Other DNA sequences in the same sample also yield this CDR3. The chain carries TRBV18 and TRBJ1-1; no clear D. Trimming removed 0 bases from V and 2 bases from J, with 4 bases in between. This CDR3 is built from 13 residues. Germline V gene lookup returns CDR1 KGHSH and CDR2 LQKENI. The CDR3 coding sequence is TGTGCCAGCTCACCACCGAGTAACACTGAAGCTTTCTTT. It encodes CASSPPSNTEAFF.

V and J are TRBV19 and TRBJ2-2; 9 bases agree with TRBD1. CDR3 size: 16 residues. CDR1 is LNHDA, CDR2 SQIVND, per germline (reference sequence). The ends lost 4 bases at V and 3 bases at J; junction bases unmatched: 6. As DNA, the CDR3 is TGTGCCAGTAGTAATGGACAGGGGAGATACACCGGGGAGCTGTTTTTT. This translates into CASSNGQGRYTGELFF. Combining the CDR3 with reference TRBV19 and TRBJ2-2 gives the whole variable domain DGGITQSPKYLFRKEGQNVTLSCEQNLNHDAMYWYRQDPGQGLRLIYYSQIVNDFQKGDIAEGYSVSREKKESFPLTVTSAQKNPTAFYLCASSNGQGRYTGELFFGEGSRLTVL.

V gene TRBV5-1 combines with J gene TRBJ2-3; TRBD2 agrees at 7 bases. Germline lookup yields CDR1 SGHRS and CDR2 YFSETQ. Unmatched junction bases numbered 10, after V lost 5 bases and J lost 4 bases. This CDR3 has 15 residues. CDR3 DNA: TGCGCCAGCAGGGCTAGCGGTTTCCCCTCAGATACGCAGTATTTT. This encodes CASRASGFPSDTQYF. The whole variable domain, remainder taken from reference TRBV5-1 and TRBJ2-3, is KAGVTQTPRYLIKTRGQQVTLSCSPISGHRSVSWYQQTPGQGLQFLFEYFSETQRNKGNFPGRFSGRQFSNSRSEMNVSTLELGDSALYLCASRASGFPSDTQYFGPGTRLTVL.

The rearrangement joins TRBV27 to TRBJ1-6, with 7 bases that match TRBD1. Germline assignment: CDR1 MNHEY and CDR2 SMNVEV (reference sequence). J lost 0 bases, V lost 7 bases, and 9 bases had no gene match. The CDR3 has 17 residues. The CDR3 DNA follows: TGTGCCAGCACAAACCTACAGGGGTACTCCTATAATTCACCCCTCCACTTT. It codes for CASTNLQGYSYNSPLHF.

The rearrangement links TRBV5-1 to TRBJ2-1, with D unclear. This CDR3 has 16 residues. The V and J ends lost 0 bases and 0 bases respectively, with 10 bases between them. From germline, CDR1 is SGHRS and CDR2 YFSETQ. The CDR3 DNA reads as TGCGCCAGCAGCTTGGAGGGCTACCTCTCCTACAATGAGCAGTTCTTC. Its translation is CASSLEGYLSYNEQFF.

V usage is TRBV28 and J usage is TRBJ1-2, with D perhaps matching TRBD1 (5 bases). The CDR3 extends over 14 amino acids. Germline V CDR1 and CDR2: MDHEN, SYDVKM. The ends were cut back, 3 bases at V and 4 bases at J, with 12 bases in the middle. The CDR3 DNA is TGTGCCAGCAGTTTTCCCGGGGACTTCTATGGCTACACCTTC. Translated, it gives CASSFPGDFYGYTF.

The chain has TRBV18 and TRBJ2-7; D may be TRBD2 (6 bases). Germline values: CDR1 KGHSH, CDR2 LQKENI. The CDR3 contains 14 residues. Trimming shortened V by 3 bases and J by 7 bases, and 16 bases separated the two germline ends. As DNA, the CDR3 is TGTGCCAGCTCACCCCAAGGAGGAGGGCGGGAGCAGTACTTC. Amino acids: CASSPQGGGREQYF. Combining the CDR3 with reference TRBV18 and TRBJ2-7 gives the whole variable domain NAGVMQNPRHLVRRRGQEARLRCSPMKGHSHVYWYRQLPEEGLKFMVYLQKENIIDESGMPKERFSAEFPKEGPSILRIQQVVRGDSAAYFCASSPQGGGREQYFGPGTRLTVT.

The chain carries TRBV9 and TRBJ1-2, with D possibly TRBD1 on 6 matching bases. Germline CDR1 and CDR2: SGDLS and YYNGEE. This CDR3 spans 15 amino acids. The V end was cut by 3 bases, the J end by 3 bases, with 15 bases between. CDR3 loop: CASSASGGQDYGYTF. The DNA for the CDR3 is TGTGCCAGCAGCGCCTCGGGGGGCCAAGACTATGGCTACACCTTC.

The CDR3 sequence: CASSIWGLAGRQETQYF. The DNA of the CDR3 is TGTGCCAGTAGTATATGGGGACTAGCGGGGCGTCAAGAGACCCAGTACTTC. The chain is built from TRBV19 and TRBJ2-5, with TRBD2 matching 13 bases. J gave up 2 bases and V 2 bases, and 5 bases lay outside the gene matches. The germline V gene encodes CDR1 LNHDA and CDR2 SQIVND (reference sequence). This CDR3 region has 17 residues.

This clone was detected only once. The chain employs TRBV10-2 and TRBJ1-3, with D possibly TRBD1 on 5 matching bases. This CDR3 is 15 amino acids long. Germline-derived CDR1 and CDR2 are WSHSY and SAAADI. The germline V and J ends were trimmed by 8 bases and 3 bases, with 17 bases remaining between them. The CDR3 spells CASSETVPYGNTIYF. CDR3 coding DNA: TGCGCCAGCTCGGAGACAGTCCCTTATGGAAACACCATATATTTT.

V and J are TRBV5-6 and TRBJ1-2, with D hard to call. CDR3 length equals 14 residues. Per germline, CDR1 SGHDT and CDR2 YYEEEE. Trimming removed 1 base from V and 0 bases from J, with 7 bases in between. Here the CDR3 reads CASSLPFPNYGYTF. The CDR3 coding sequence is TGTGCCAGCAGCTTGCCTTTTCCTAACTATGGCTACACCTTC.